The 19 T cell receptor beta chains listed next were all sequenced from one sample in a study of shared clonotypes between healthy human individuals. The table came from immunoSEQ multiplex PCR; TCRdb's copy has only in-frame clones and leaves some out. The profile shows about 2.4 million clones, 93% of them singletons. The sample consisted of naive CD4+ T cells from PBMCs. The sample's subset: CD45RA+ positively selected. These receptors were obtained from a man aged 18-30 years in good health. Some clones in this sample may be carry-over from other donors' samples.

The chain recombines TRBV30 with TRBJ2-1, with 8 bases identical to TRBD2. The CDR3 covers 15 residues. The germline gives CDR1 GTSNPN, CDR2 SVGIG (reference sequence). Losses at the gene ends were 0 bases for V and 4 bases for J; bases not matched to a gene: 5. As DNA, the CDR3 is TGTGCCTGGAGTGTCTTACTAGCGGTTTACAATGAGCAGTTCTTC. Translation: CAWSVLLAVYNEQFF.

J is TRBJ2-5 and V is TRBV28; 11 nucleotides align to TRBD2. Per the germline V gene, CDR1 is MDHEN and CDR2 is SYDVKM. CDR3 length equals 15 residues. The ends lost 8 bases at V and 2 bases at J; junction bases unmatched: 7. This CDR3 is CASGSTSGTQETQYF. CDR3 bases: TGTGCCAGCGGATCGACTAGCGGGACTCAAGAGACCCAGTACTTC.

The chain couples TRBV6-1 to TRBJ1-1; D gene ambiguous. Germline V lookup: CDR1 MNHNS, CDR2 SASEGT. CDR3 size: 12 residues. The V end lost 11 bases, the J end lost 1 base, and 11 bases lay between the germline ends. In DNA form, the CDR3 reads TGTGCCGCCGGGTCAGGGAACACTGAAGCTTTCTTT. It is translated as CAAGSGNTEAFF.

V is TRBV5-6 and J is TRBJ2-2; 7 bases align to TRBD1. CDR1 is SGHDT, CDR2 YYEEEE, per germline. The CDR3 is 18 residues long. J was trimmed by 6 bases and V by 4 bases; bases with no gene match: 18. The CDR3 DNA is TGTGCCAGCAGCGTCCGGGACAGTCTTCTTTCGGCATCCGGGGAGCTGTTTTTT. It codes for CASSVRDSLLSASGELFF.

This clone was found a few times. V is TRBV14 and J is TRBJ1-1; D gene ambiguous. The CDR3 runs 14 residues. Germline V gives CDR1 SGHDN, CDR2 FVKESK. V gave up 4 bases and J gave up 4 bases, with 13 bases separating them. The CDR3 DNA follows: TGTGCCAGCAGCCCAATGGTAGGTTTCACTGAAGCTTTCTTT. Its protein product is CASSPMVGFTEAFF.

In this sample, this clone turned up once. The rearrangement uses TRBV28 and TRBJ2-7; D unclear. The CDR3 is made up of 13 amino acids. CDR1 is MDHEN and CDR2 is SYDVKM in the germline V gene. V lost 5 bases to trimming and J lost 2 bases, with 10 bases between them. The CDR3 DNA sequence: TGTGCCAGCAGTGGAGTGGGGACCTACGAGCAGTACTTC. It codes for CASSGVGTYEQYF.

The CDR3: CASSATGPFGEQYF. CDR3 bases: TGTGCCAGCAGCGCCACGGGACCCTTTGGCGAGCAGTACTTC. This sequence joins TRBV7-9 and TRBJ2-7; D could derive from TRBD1 or TRBD2 (5 bases each). The CDR3 is 14 residues long. The V gene lost 5 bases and the J gene lost 6 bases, with 17 bases spanning the gap. The V gene's germline CDR1 is SEHNR and CDR2 FQNEAQ (reference sequence).

The chain combines TRBV11-2 with TRBJ1-1, with D hard to call. V lost 2 bases, J lost 7 bases, and 11 bases lay in between. The germline gives CDR1 SGHAT, CDR2 FQNNGV. The CDR3 has 13 amino acids. The CDR3 sequence: CASSLTVDLEAFF. The DNA of the CDR3 is TGTGCCAGCAGCTTAACGGTCGACCTTGAAGCTTTCTTT.

The chain employs TRBV11-2 and TRBJ2-2, with TRBD1 matching 10 bases. Germline V gene lookup returns CDR1 SGHAT and CDR2 FQNNGV. This CDR3 comprises 16 residues. Trimming cost V 3 bases and J 5 bases; bases outside gene matches: 6. CDR3 amino acids: CASSLTGGLGTGELFF. Here the CDR3 DNA reads TGTGCCAGCAGCTTGACAGGGGGCCTTGGGACCGGGGAGCTGTTTTTT.

The chain couples TRBV19 to TRBJ2-1; D is unresolved. V lost 5 bases and J 0 bases, leaving 14 bases between the germline ends. This CDR3 is 16 amino acids long. From germline, CDR1 is LNHDA and CDR2 SQIVND (reference sequence). The CDR3 here is CASSLRMHSSYNEQFF. Written as DNA, the CDR3 is TGTGCCAGTAGTTTGCGGATGCATAGCTCCTACAATGAGCAGTTCTTC.

This chain links TRBV19 with TRBJ1-5; no reliable D call. Trimming took off 3 bases at V and 5 bases at J, with 8 bases between the two ends. This CDR3 has 13 residues. Germline V lookup: CDR1 LNHDA, CDR2 SQIVND (reference sequence). CDR3 nucleotides: TGTGCCAGTAGTATTTTTCGGGATCAGCCCCAGCATTTT. Protein: CASSIFRDQPQHF.

The gene calls are TRBV7-8 and TRBJ2-3; 13 nucleotides agree with TRBD2. Per germline, CDR1 SGHVS and CDR2 FQNEAQ. The length of the CDR3 is 18 residues. The V and J ends lost 5 bases and 3 bases, in that order; junction bases with no gene match: 11. CDR3 in amino acids: CASSPLGTSGRGTDTQYF. The CDR3 region has the DNA TGTGCCAGCAGCCCACTAGGAACTAGCGGGAGGGGAACAGATACGCAGTATTTT.

The chain has TRBV7-2 and TRBJ2-4; D uncertain. Germline V gene data show CDR1 as SGHTA and CDR2 as FQGNSA. The CDR3 length is 14 residues. V lost 1 base and J 0 bases, leaving 4 bases between the germline ends. CDR3 residues: CASSLGEAKNIQYF. DNA for the CDR3: TGTGCCAGCAGCTTAGGGGAAGCCAAAAACATTCAGTACTTC.

J is TRBJ1-4 and V is TRBV15; D not resolved. Germline V gives CDR1 LNHNV, CDR2 YYDKDF (reference sequence). The CDR3 covers 13 residues. Trimming cost V 1 base and J 11 bases, with 11 bases left between them. The CDR3: CATSRVLESKLFF. For the CDR3, the DNA is TGTGCCACCAGCAGAGTACTTGAGAGTAAACTGTTTTTT.

J is TRBJ2-1 and V is TRBV5-1, with D perhaps matching TRBD1 or TRBD2 (5 bases each). The length of the CDR3 is 14 residues. The V gene lost 2 bases and the J gene lost 7 bases, with 13 bases spanning the gap. Germline-derived CDR1 and CDR2 are SGHRS and YFSETQ. CDR3 nucleotides: TGCGCCAGCAGCTTTCGGGGCCCTAGGAATGAGCAGTTCTTC. Residues: CASSFRGPRNEQFF.

The chain recombines TRBV19 with TRBJ2-7, with 10 bases that match TRBD1. The J segment lost 1 base and the V segment lost 4 bases, leaving 10 bases of the junction unmatched. This CDR3 comprises 17 residues. Germline V CDR1 and CDR2: LNHDA, SQIVND (reference sequence). The CDR3 is CASSNWRGTGDSYEQYF. The DNA for the CDR3 is TGTGCCAGTAGTAATTGGAGGGGGACAGGGGATTCCTACGAGCAGTACTTC.

The chain carries TRBV6-5 and TRBJ2-3, with D unresolved. Germline V gene sequence: CDR1 MNHEY, CDR2 SVGAGI. V was cut by 6 bases and J by 4 bases, with 11 bases left in between. The CDR3 loop spans 13 amino acids. The CDR3 coding sequence is TGTGCCAGCAGGGGGAAATTCCCAGATACGCAGTATTTT. It translates to CASRGKFPDTQYF.

The chain employs TRBV7-2 and TRBJ1-5, with 8 bases fitting TRBD1. In germline, CDR1 is SGHTA, CDR2 FQGNSA. V dropped 1 base and J dropped 2; count of bases not matched to a gene: 7. This CDR3 spans 17 amino acids. In DNA form, the CDR3 reads TGTGCCAGCAGCTTAGTGGCAGGGGGCGGCGGCAATCAGCCCCAGCATTTT. Translated: CASSLVAGGGGNQPQHF.

The V gene is TRBV6-5, the J gene TRBJ2-1, with a possible D match to TRBD1 (6 bases). Germline assignment: CDR1 MNHEY and CDR2 SVGAGI. The CDR3 length is 15 residues. Deletions cut 6 bases from V and 9 bases from J, with 21 bases between. In DNA form, the CDR3 reads TGTGCCAGCAGAGATACCGGGACACTGACACCTGAGCAGTTCTTC. Translated: CASRDTGTLTPEQFF.